Each of the 13 T cell receptor beta chains below was sequenced from the same sample in a study of blood T cell repertoires in COVID-19. Method: immunoSEQ multiplex PCR; TCRdb's copy keeps in-frame clones and lacks some. The data show some 350,000 clones, 87% seen once. The sequenced sample was peripheral blood. The receptors originated from a woman aged 45-60 years with COVID-19, enrolled during active disease.

The rearrangement uses TRBV4-3 and TRBJ2-5, with 10 bases that match TRBD2. V was clipped by 4 bases and J by 2 bases; unmatched bases: 4. The CDR3 has 15 residues. From germline, CDR1 is LGHNA and CDR2 YSLEER. The chain's CDR3 is CASSLGLAEQETQYF. CDR3 coding DNA: TGCGCCAGCAGCCTAGGACTAGCGGAGCAAGAGACCCAGTACTTC.

The V gene is TRBV12-3 or TRBV12-4, the J gene TRBJ1-3; D gene uncertain. This CDR3 has 12 amino acids. The V gene lost 3 bases and the J gene lost 7 bases, with 7 bases spanning the gap. CDR3 in amino acids: CASSFRWNTIYF. The CDR3 DNA reads TGTGCCAGCAGTTTTAGATGGAACACCATATATTTT.

CDR3 protein: CATSTPRGRAYEQYF. The CDR3 nucleotides read TGTGCCACCAGCACCCCGCGGGGTCGGGCATACGAGCAGTACTTC. This chain connects TRBV15 to TRBJ2-7; possibly TRBD2 for D (6 bases). The germline V gene has CDR1 LNHNV and CDR2 YYDKDF (reference sequence). Trimming removed 4 bases from V and 4 bases from J, with 17 bases in between. This CDR3 contains 15 residues. Based on the CDR3 plus reference TRBV15 and TRBJ2-7, the full variable domain is DAMVIQNPRYQVTQFGKPVTLSCSQTLNHNVMYWYQQKSSQAPKLLFHYYDKDFNNEADTPDNFQSRRPNTSFCFLDIRSPGLGDTAMYLCATSTPRGRAYEQYFGPGTRLTVT.

The chain carries TRBV5-5 and TRBJ2-3, with a tentative D call TRBD2 (5 bases). Germline lookup yields CDR1 SGHKS and CDR2 YYEKEE (reference sequence). V was shortened by 3 bases and J by 0 bases, with 14 bases between the two germline ends. The CDR3 spans 16 residues. CDR3 amino acids: CASSSWRQESTDTQYF. The DNA of the CDR3 is TGTGCCAGCAGCTCCTGGAGGCAGGAAAGCACAGATACGCAGTATTTT.

This clone appeared a few times. The chain uses TRBV4-1 and TRBJ2-2; tentative D call: TRBD1 (5 bases). CDR1 and CDR2 from the germline V gene are MGHRA and YSYEKL. The V end was cut by 1 base, the J end by 3 bases, with 6 bases between. The CDR3 runs to 14 residues. CDR3 DNA sequence: TGCGCCAGCAGCCAAGTAGGGGACACCGGGGAGCTGTTTTTT. It is translated as CASSQVGDTGELFF.

V is TRBV6-5 and J is TRBJ2-7; perhaps TRBD1 as D (6 bases). Germline V gene data show CDR1 as MNHEY and CDR2 as SVGAGI. V was trimmed by 7 bases and J by 5 bases, leaving 18 bases between them. CDR3 length: 14 amino acids. DNA for the CDR3: TGTGCCAGCACCGCCCCCAGGGGTCGCAACGAGCAGTACTTC. It yields the protein CASTAPRGRNEQYF.

The V call is TRBV7-2, the J call TRBJ2-1; 7 bases are a match to TRBD2. J lost 3 bases, V lost 7 bases, and 9 bases had no gene match. Germline CDR1 reads SGHTA; CDR2 reads FQGNSA. This CDR3 contains 15 residues. In nucleotides, the CDR3 is TGTGCCAGCACCGGCGGGAGATATGTCTACAATGAGCAGTTCTTC. Its translation: CASTGGRYVYNEQFF.

The chain joins TRBV30 to TRBJ2-3, with TRBD2 matching over 10 bases. Germline V gives CDR1 GTSNPN, CDR2 SVGIG (reference sequence). The V and J ends lost 0 bases and 1 base, in that order; junction bases with no gene match: 7. The CDR3 is made up of 17 amino acids. CDR3 in DNA: TGTGCCTGGAGTGTACTAGCGGGAAGGAGGGGCACAGATACGCAGTATTTT. Protein: CAWSVLAGRRGTDTQYF.

The chain has TRBV30 and TRBJ1-1; TRBD1 is a possible D gene (5 bases). This CDR3 has 15 amino acids. Per germline, CDR1 GTSNPN and CDR2 SVGIG (reference sequence). Trimming shortened V by 0 bases and J by 11 bases, and 22 bases separated the two germline ends. The CDR3 DNA is TGTGCCTGGAGTGTAGAATACGTCTATGGGGCGGGGGCTTTCTTT. Translating it yields CAWSVEYVYGAGAFF.

The rearrangement joins TRBV20-1 to TRBJ2-5; D remains ambiguous. Germline CDR1 DFQATT, CDR2 SNEGSKA (reference sequence). The CDR3 covers 9 residues. V was clipped by 6 bases and J by 4 bases, with 3 bases between them. CDR3 nucleotides: TGCAGTGCCGGAGAGACCCAGTACTTC. Amino acid sequence: CSAGETQYF.

This rearrangement joins TRBV15 to TRBJ2-5; TRBD2 matches at 12 bases. Germline CDR1 reads LNHNV; CDR2 reads YYDKDF (reference sequence). The V segment lost 1 base and the J segment 5 bases; nucleotides outside the gene matches: 14. The length of the CDR3 is 19 residues. CDR3 region: CATSRVTLAGGPWGETQYF. CDR3 nucleotides: TGTGCCACCAGCAGAGTGACCCTAGCGGGAGGGCCCTGGGGGGAGACCCAGTACTTC.

This chain uses TRBV25-1 with TRBJ2-3; the D gene is possibly TRBD1 (6 bases). With 6 bases removed from V and 3 bases from J, the gap between germline ends came to 10 bases. Germline values: CDR1 MGHDK, CDR2 SYGVNS. This CDR3 contains 13 residues. The CDR3 DNA follows: TGTGCCAGCAGGGGACACCGAACAGATACGCAGTATTTT. Residues: CASRGHRTDTQYF.

The chain carries TRBV5-1 and TRBJ1-4; D is uncertain. CDR1 is SGHRS, CDR2 YFSETQ, per germline. V was trimmed by 4 bases and J by 7 bases, leaving 17 bases between them. This CDR3 is built from 15 residues. This chain's CDR3 is CASSPQQNSFEKLFF. CDR3 nucleotide sequence: TGCGCCAGCAGCCCCCAGCAAAACAGTTTTGAAAAACTGTTTTTT. The variable domain in full, with the rest retrieved from reference TRBV5-1 and TRBJ1-4, is KAGVTQTPRYLIKTRGQQVTLSCSPISGHRSVSWYQQTPGQGLQFLFEYFSETQRNKGNFPGRFSGRQFSNSRSEMNVSTLELGDSALYLCASSPQQNSFEKLFFGSGTQLSVL.